This entry features one T cell receptor (beta chain) sequence. The target of this receptor is not known. No much larger clonotype is one base removed from it; base qualities were not supplied. The data belong to a study of T cell changes during pregnancy in multiple sclerosis (dated by TCRdb to about 2019). About the investigation overall: The study looked at changes in the T cell repertoire across pregnancy in women with multiple sclerosis.

Via the germline V gene (reference sequence), CDR1 is SGHNT and CDR2 YYREEE. Unmatched junction bases come to 12, with V trimmed by 8 bases and J by 7 bases. The CDR3 sequence holds 15 residues, the cysteine and phenylalanine included. Just CDR3 DNA is preserved here, 45 bases in frame from base 1. Receptors were amplified or captured by the immunoSEQ multiplex PCR assay. TCRdb took over this immuneACCESS table, retaining in-frame rearrangements with V and J assigned. Such tables are incomplete; in checked studies, under half of the missing clones stem from an unresolved V gene, and the remainder is unexplained. The table for this sample lists 70,000 to 100,000 clones; 92% of them were counted only once. The leading ten clones occupy over 1.5% of the sample.

The source was peripheral blood, collected in the first trimester of pregnancy. The chain is assembled from TRBV5-4 and TRBJ2-1; 10 bases in the junction line up with TRBD2. This TCR derives from a female donor with multiple sclerosis, enrolled in a pregnancy study. The CDR3: CASPSSGRAGNEQFF. In nucleotides, the sequence is TGTGCCAGTCCATCCAGCGGGAGGGCCGGGAATGAGCAGTTCTTC.